The clone carrying this TCR beta chain was observed a handful of times. What it recognizes is unknown. These data originate in a study of CD8 T cells in ankylosing spondylitis. General observations from the study: Ankylosing spondylitis blood appeared to be characterized by a TCR beta motif of roughly eight highly homologous variants. Clones linked to disease, bearing a CD8+ phenotype, were relatively rare in peripheral blood. As reported, disease-linked clones showed significant enrichment in matched ankylosing spondylitis synovial fluid. Reports of some motif variants in reactive arthritis synovial fluid and blood predate this one.

This CDR3 spans 19 amino acids. Germline V CDR1 and CDR2: MNHNS, SASEGT. Unmatched junction bases numbered 18, after V lost 6 bases and J lost 3 bases. Scientists made TCR beta libraries using quantitative 5'-RACE with molecular barcodes. In TCRdb, the 5' RACE reads were re-called with MiXCR into one record per CDR3 protein. The table lists roughly 440,000 distinct CDR3 sequences, roughly 15% of them singletons, with under 1.2% in the top ten. This TCR derives from a male donor with ankylosing spondylitis. The chain combines TRBV6-1 with TRBJ2-1; 9 bases are a match to TRBD1. Sequenced input: blood, either unsorted or a sorted T cell fraction (not recorded which). The CDR3 sequence is CASSPQKWEPGQGYNEQFF. In nucleotides, the CDR3 is TGTGCCAGCAGCCCTCAGAAGTGGGAACCGGGACAGGGCTACAATGAGCAGTTCTTC.